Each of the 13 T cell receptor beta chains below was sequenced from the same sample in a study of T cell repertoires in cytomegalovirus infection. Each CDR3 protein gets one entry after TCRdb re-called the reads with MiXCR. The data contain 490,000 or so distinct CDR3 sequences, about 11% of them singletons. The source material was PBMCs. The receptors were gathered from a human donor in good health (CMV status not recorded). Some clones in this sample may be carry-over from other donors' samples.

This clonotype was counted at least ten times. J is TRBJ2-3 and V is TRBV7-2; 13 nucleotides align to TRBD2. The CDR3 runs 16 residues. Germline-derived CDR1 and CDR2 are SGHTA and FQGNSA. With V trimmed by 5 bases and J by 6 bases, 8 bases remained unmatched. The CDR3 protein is CASSPGLAGRGDTQYF. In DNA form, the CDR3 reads TGTGCCAGCAGCCCGGGACTAGCGGGGCGGGGCGATACGCAGTATTTT.

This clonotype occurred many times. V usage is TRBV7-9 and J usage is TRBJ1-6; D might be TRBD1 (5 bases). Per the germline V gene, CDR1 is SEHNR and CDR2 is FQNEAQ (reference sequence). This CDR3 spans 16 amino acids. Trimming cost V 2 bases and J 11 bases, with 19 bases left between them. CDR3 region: CASSLLRGVSGPPLHF. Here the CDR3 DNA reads TGTGCCAGCAGCTTACTTAGAGGGGTGAGCGGGCCACCCCTCCACTTT.

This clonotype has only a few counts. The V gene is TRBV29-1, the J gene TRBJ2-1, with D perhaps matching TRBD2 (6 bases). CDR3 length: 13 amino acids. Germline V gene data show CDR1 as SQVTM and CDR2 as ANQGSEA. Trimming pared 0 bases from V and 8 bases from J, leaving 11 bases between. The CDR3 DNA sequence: TGCAGCGTTGAAGATTTCGGGAGCTATGAGCAGTTCTTC. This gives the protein CSVEDFGSYEQFF.

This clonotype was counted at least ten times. This chain's CDR3 is CASSSGLTSGATDTQYF. The CDR3 DNA reads as TGTGCCAGCAGCTCCGGATTGACTAGCGGGGCCACAGATACGCAGTATTTT. The chain joins TRBV5-4 to TRBJ2-3, with TRBD2 matching 11 bases. Unmatched junction bases numbered 8, after V lost 3 bases and J lost 2 bases. The length of the CDR3 is 17 residues. CDR1 is SGHNT, CDR2 YYREEE, per germline (reference sequence).

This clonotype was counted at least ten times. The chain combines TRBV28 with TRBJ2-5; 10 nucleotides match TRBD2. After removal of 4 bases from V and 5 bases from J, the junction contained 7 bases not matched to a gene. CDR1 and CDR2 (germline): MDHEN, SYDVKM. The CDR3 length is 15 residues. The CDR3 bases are TGTGCCAGCAGTTCCTCAGCGGGAGGGGGTGAGACCCAGTACTTC. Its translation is CASSSSAGGGETQYF.

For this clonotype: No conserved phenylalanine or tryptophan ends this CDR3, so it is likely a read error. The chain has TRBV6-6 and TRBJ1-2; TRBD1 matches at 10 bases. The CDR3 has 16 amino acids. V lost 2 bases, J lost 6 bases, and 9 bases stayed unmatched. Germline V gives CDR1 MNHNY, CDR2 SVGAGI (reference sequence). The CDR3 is CASSYETGGAGDGYTI. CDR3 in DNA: TGTGCCAGCAGTTACGAGACAGGGGGCGCCGGGGATGGCTACACCATC.

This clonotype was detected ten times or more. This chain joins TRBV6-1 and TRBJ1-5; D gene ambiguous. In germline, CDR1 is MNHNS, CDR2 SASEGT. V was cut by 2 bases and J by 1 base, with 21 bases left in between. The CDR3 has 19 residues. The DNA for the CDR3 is TGTGCCAGCAGTGAATGGCTCCATTCCGAATTGGGGAGCAATCAGCCCCAGCATTTT. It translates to CASSEWLHSELGSNQPQHF.

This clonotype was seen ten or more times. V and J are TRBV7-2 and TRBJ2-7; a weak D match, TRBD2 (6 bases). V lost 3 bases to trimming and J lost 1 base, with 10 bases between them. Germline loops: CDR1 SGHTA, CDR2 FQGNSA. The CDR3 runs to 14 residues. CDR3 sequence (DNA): TGTGCCAGCAGCTTCGGGGGTCCATCCTACGAGCAGTACTTC. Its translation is CASSFGGPSYEQYF.

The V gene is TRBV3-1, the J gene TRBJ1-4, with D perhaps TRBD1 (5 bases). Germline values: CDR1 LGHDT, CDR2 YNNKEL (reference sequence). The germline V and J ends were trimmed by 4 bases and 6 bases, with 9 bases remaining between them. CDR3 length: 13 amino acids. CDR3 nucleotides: TGTGCCAGCAGCCGGGTAGGGGATGAAAAACTGTTTTTT. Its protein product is CASSRVGDEKLFF.

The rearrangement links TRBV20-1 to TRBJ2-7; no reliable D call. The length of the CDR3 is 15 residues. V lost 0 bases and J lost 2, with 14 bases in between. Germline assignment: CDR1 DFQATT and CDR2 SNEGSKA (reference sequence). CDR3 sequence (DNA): TGCAGTGCTAGAGACCAGTCGTCACTAACCTACGAGCAGTACTTC. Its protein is CSARDQSSLTYEQYF.

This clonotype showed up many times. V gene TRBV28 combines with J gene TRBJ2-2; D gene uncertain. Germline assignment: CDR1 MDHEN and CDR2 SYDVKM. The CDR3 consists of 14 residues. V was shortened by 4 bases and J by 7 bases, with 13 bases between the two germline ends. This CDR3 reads CASSSGGPNGELFF. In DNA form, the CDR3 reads TGTGCCAGCAGTTCCGGTGGCCCTAACGGGGAGCTGTTTTTT.

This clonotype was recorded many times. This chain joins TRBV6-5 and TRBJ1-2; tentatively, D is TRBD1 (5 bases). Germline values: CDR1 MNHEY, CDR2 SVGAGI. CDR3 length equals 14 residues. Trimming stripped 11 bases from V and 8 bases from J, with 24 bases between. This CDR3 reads CAVYTPGRPRGYTF. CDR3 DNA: TGTGCCGTTTATACCCCGGGACGCCCTAGGGGCTACACCTTC.

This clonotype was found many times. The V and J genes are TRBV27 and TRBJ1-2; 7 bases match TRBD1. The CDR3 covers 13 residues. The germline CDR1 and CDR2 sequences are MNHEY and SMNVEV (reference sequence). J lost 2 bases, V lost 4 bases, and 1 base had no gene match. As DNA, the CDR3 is TGTGCCAGCAGTTACAGGGGAAACTATGGCTACACCTTC. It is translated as CASSYRGNYGYTF.